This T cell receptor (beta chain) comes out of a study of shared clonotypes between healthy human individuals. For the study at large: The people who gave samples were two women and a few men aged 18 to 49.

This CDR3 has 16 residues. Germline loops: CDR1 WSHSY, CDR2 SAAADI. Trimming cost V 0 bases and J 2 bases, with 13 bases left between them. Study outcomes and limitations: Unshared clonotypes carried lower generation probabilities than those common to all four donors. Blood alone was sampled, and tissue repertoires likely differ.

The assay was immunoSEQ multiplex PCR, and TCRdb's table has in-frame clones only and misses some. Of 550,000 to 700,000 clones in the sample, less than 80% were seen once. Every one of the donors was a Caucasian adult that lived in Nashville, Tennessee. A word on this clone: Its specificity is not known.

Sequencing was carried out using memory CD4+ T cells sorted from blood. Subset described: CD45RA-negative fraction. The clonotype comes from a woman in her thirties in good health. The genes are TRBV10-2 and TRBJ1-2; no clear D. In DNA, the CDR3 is TGCGCCAGCAGTGAGTCGAGGTTTGAAGGGAACTATGGCTACACCTTC. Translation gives CASSESRFEGNYGYTF.